The T cell receptor (beta chain) described here comes from a study of T cell responses to AZD1222 COVID-19 vaccine (dated by TCRdb to about 2021). In the study overall: TCR sequencing covered some 250 trial participants: 200 to 220 given two doses of AZD1222 and 26 given two doses of MenACWY control vaccine. Enrollment into the trials was organized by age into subgroups of 18-55, 56-69 and 70-plus years, and those subgroups contained roughly 140, 27 and 60 TCR-sequenced participants, respectively.

This clone has a single count. Its antigen remains unidentified. Per-base quality was not reported, and no clone a single base away is much larger than it. The CDR3 regions of human TCRbeta chains were subjected to immunosequencing. In the paper's pipeline: TCRs in the repertoires were matched against a reference library of SARS-CoV-2-specific TCRs that had been generated with the MIRA antigen-specificity platform. Breadth meant the fraction of unique TCRs that were SARS-CoV-2-associated, whereas depth meant the fraction of total T cells that were SARS-CoV-2-associated. Each spike-specific TCR was assigned to its reactive spike region and to a CD4 or CD8 class using the MIRA data. Log10-transformed breadth and depth values were compared by one-way ANOVA with Sidak's multiple comparisons tests. Here the immuneACCESS table is served through TCRdb, limited to in-frame sequences with V and J called. Missing clones are a known gap in these copies; in checked studies unresolved V genes cover under half, and the rest lacks a known reason. The DNA gave D and trimming, while V, J and clone size come from that table. The sample table holds under 70,000 clones, of which 60% to 80% were seen once. 5% of the sample is held by the ten biggest clonotypes.

Summary of the overall study and its limitations: Because no day 14 peak-response samples were available, repertoires were characterized only after the peak T cell response. Conclusions about previously exposed vaccinees were limited because only 6 or 7 AZD1222 recipients were SARS-CoV-2 seropositive at baseline. After two AZD1222 doses, both the breadth and the depth of spike-specific TCRs were significantly higher than at day 0 and than in MenACWY recipients. Participants were mostly white British and included more females than males, and it was suggested by the authors that clonal diversity may have been underestimated. Reportedly, almost half of the unique spike-specific TCRs recognized epitopes lying outside the regions that are mutated in the B.1.351 and B.1.1.7 variants. The vaccine-associated CD4 TCRs covered the entire spike protein, and the dominant responses fell in regions 160-218 and 743-854. The 56-69-year group was small, and its depth increase did not reach significance, likely because of low power.

Including cysteine and phenylalanine, the CDR3 has 12 amino acids. CDR3 DNA is the only sequence kept; it has 36 bases, read in frame from the first base. CDR1 LGHDT and CDR2 YNNKEL were looked up in the germline V gene (reference sequence). The trim is 6 bases for V and 3 bases for J, with a gap of 6 bases between the germline ends. Explained via the paper, the time point label denotes: about 28 days (+/-7) after the second vaccine dose. Because spike-specific TCR depth and breadth did not differ between the two schedules, AZD1222 recipients who got a second dose at roughly 4 weeks were pooled with those who got a second dose at roughly 12 weeks. Samples from vaccinated people were obtained from the UK trials COV001 and COV002, which included a single-blind randomized controlled phase 2/3 trial of AZD1222 (ChAdOx1 nCoV-19) in healthy adults. Trial participant PBMC samples were collected at day 0 and day 28 after the second dose for TCRbeta chain sequencing.

This receptor was obtained from an adult who received the AZD1222 COVID-19 vaccine. The sequencing here drew on peripheral blood, taken 28 days after the second AZD1222 dose. In this chain, TRBV3-1 (or the pseudogene TRBV3-2) is recombined with TRBJ1-3; the D gene cannot be resolved reliably. The nucleotides read TGTGCCAGCAGTCCAGTTGGAAACACCATATATTTT. Its coded protein is CASSPVGNTIYF.